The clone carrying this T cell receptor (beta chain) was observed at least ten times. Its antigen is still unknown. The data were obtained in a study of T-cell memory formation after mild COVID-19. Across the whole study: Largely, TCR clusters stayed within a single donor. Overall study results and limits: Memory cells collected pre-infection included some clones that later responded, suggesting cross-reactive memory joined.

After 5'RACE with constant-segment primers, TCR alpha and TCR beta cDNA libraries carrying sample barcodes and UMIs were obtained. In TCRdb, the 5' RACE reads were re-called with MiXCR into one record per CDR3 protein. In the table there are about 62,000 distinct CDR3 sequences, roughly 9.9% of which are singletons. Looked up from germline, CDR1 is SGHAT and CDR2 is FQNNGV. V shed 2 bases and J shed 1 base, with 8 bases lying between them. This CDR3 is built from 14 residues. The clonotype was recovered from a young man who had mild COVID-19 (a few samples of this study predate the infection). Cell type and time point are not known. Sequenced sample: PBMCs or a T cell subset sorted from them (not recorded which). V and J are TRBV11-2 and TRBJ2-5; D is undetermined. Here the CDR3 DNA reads TGTGCCAGCAGCTTACCACTCTCCCAAGAGACCCAGTACTTC. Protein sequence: CASSLPLSQETQYF. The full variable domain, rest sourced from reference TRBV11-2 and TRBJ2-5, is EAGVAQSPRYKIIEKRQSVAFWCNPISGHATLYWYQQILGQGPKLLIQFQNNGVVDDSQLPKDRFSAERLKGVDSTLKIQPAKLEDSAVYLCASSLPLSQETQYFGPGTRLLVL.